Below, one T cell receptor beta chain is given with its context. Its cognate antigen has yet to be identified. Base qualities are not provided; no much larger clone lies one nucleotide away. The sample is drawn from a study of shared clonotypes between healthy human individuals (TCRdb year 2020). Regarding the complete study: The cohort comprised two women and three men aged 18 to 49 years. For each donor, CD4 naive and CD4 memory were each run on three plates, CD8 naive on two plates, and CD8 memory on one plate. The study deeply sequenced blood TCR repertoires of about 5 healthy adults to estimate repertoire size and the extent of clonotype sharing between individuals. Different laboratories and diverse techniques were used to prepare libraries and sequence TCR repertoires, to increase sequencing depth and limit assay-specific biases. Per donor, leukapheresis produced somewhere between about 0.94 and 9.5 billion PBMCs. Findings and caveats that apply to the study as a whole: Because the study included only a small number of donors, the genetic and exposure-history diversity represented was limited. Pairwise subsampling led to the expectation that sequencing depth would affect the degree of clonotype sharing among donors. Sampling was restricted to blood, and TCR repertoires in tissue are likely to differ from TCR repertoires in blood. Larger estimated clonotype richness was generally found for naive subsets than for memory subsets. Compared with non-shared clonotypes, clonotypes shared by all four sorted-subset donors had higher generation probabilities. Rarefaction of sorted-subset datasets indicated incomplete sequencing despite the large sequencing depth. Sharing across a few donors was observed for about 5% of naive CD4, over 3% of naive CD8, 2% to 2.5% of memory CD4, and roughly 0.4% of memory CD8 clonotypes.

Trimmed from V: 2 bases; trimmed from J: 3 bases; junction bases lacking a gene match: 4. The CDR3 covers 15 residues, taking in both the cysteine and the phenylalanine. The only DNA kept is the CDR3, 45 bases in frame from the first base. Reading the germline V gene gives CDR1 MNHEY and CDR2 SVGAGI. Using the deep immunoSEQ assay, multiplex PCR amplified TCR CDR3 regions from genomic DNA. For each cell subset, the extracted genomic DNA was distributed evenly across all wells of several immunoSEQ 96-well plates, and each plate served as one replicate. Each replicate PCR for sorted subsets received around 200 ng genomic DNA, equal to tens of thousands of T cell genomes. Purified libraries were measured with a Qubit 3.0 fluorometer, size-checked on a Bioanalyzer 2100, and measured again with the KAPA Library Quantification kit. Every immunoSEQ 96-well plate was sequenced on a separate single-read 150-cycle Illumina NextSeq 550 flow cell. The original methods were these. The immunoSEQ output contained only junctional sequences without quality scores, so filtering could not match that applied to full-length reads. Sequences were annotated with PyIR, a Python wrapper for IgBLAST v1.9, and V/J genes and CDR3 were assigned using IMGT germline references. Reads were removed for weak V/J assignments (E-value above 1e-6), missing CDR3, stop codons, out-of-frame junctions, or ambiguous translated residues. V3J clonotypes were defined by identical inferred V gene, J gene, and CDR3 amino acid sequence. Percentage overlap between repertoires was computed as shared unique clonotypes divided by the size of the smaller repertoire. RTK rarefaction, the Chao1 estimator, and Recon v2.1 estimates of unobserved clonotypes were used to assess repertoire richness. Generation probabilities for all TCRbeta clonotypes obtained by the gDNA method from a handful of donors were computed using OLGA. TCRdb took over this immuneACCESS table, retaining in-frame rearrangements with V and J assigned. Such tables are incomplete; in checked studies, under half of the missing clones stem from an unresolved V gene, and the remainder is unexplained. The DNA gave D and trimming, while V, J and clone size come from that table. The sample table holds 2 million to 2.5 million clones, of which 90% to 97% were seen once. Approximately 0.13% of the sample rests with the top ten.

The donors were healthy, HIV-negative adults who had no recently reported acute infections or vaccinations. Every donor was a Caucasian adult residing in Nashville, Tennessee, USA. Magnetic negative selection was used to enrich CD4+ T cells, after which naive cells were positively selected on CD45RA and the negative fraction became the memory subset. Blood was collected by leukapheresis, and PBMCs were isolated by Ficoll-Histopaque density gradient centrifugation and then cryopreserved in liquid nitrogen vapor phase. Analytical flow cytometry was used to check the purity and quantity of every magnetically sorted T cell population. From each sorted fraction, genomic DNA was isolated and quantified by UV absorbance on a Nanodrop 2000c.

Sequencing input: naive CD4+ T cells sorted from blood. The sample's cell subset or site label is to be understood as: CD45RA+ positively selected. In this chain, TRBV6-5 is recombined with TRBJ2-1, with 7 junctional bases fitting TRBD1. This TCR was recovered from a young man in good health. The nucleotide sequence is TGTGCCAGCAGTTACACAGGGGATCTCTACAATGAGCAGTTCTTC. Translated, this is CASSYTGDLYNEQFF.